This TCR beta chain was sequenced during a study of blood T cell repertoires in COVID-19. Study background: From the United States, Italy and Spain came samples of acute and convalescent COVID-19. T cells, B-cell-depleted T cells, or PBMCs provided the cDNA or gDNA that served as material.

Categorization into cohorts depended on clinical history that participants reported. How the authors handled the data: Amplification with reference gene primers provided the estimates of nucleated cell counts. Method: immunoSEQ multiplex PCR; TCRdb's copy keeps in-frame clones and lacks some. The V and J calls and clone size are taken from that table; D and trimming were inferred from the DNA. The data hold around 310,000 clones, with roughly 91% observed a single time. This CDR3 is built from 15 residues. Germline CDR1 reads SEHNR; CDR2 reads FQNEAQ (reference sequence). V lost 6 bases, J lost 7 bases, and 18 bases lay in between.

The J gene is TRBJ1-4, the V gene TRBV7-9; D might be TRBD1 (6 bases). Source material: PBMCs or T cells enriched from blood (not recorded which). The sequence was collected from a woman under 40 who had recovered from COVID-19. The CDR3 DNA reads as TGTGCCAGCAGTCCCCCCACAGGGAAGAGTGAAAAACTGTTTTTT. Translating gives CASSPPTGKSEKLFF. Variable domain in full (rest from reference TRBV7-9 and TRBJ1-4): DTGVSQNPRHKITKRGQNVTFRCDPISEHNRLYWYRQTLGQGPEFLTYFQNEAQLEKSRLLSDRFSAERPKGSFSTLEIQRTEQGDSAMYLCASSPPTGKSEKLFFGSGTQLSVL.